This T cell receptor beta chain is from a study of CD8 T cells in Susac syndrome (dated by TCRdb to the late 2010s). For the study in its entirety: Repertoire sequencing was used to test whether CD8+ T cell activation and differentiation in Susac syndrome was antigen driven. Study-wide conclusions, independent of this receptor: The study acknowledged that relatively few individuals were included in the TCR sequencing and HLA analysis.

About this clonotype itself: Its recognized antigen is unknown. Per-base qualities were not stored, and no clone one base away is much larger.

Peripheral blood CD8+ and CD4+ T cells from healthy donors, Susac syndrome patients and multiple sclerosis patients were profiled using high-throughput TCR beta sequencing. Healthy donors were age- and sex-matched controls. Bulk CD8+ and CD4+ T cells were purified by magnetic negative isolation, while CD8+ TEMRA cells were enriched using FACS. Blood was collected in EDTA tubes and processed within 24 hours, with PBMCs isolated through density gradient centrifugation. PBMCs intended for TCR sequencing were frozen in liquid nitrogen and were later thawed in a 37 degrees C water bath. A purity of at least 90% was achieved for sorted or isolated CD4+, CD8+ and CD8+ TEMRA cells. RNA was extracted using the RNeasy kit, and about 0.5 to 1 ug of the RNA was reverse transcribed with random hexamers. The immunoSEQ multiplex PCR assay, covering 54 Vbeta and 13 Jbeta segments, was used to amplify TCR beta CDR3 regions. To correct PCR amplification bias, a synthetic template baseline was used for both primer optimization and computational correction. Turning to the authors' computational methods: Reads were annotated to V, D and J genes per IMGT and analyzed with immunoSEQ Analyzer, keeping only productive sequences. Clonality was calculated as one minus the Shannon entropy normalized by log2 of the number of productive unique sequences. Public and private clones were assessed among the 100 most prevalent clones of each patient and control. Susac-specific clones were defined as absent from healthy and MS cohorts, around 1,000 published viral clones and other ImmuneACCESS disease sequences. TCRdb ran its own pipeline on the public reads, namely fastp trimming at Q25 and MiXCR clone calling, and kept in-frame beta chains. Records with the same CDR3 protein are collapsed into one entry carrying the most frequent genes and DNA. These V and J calls derive from TCRdb rather than the authors' analysis. The sample table lists about 210,000 distinct CDR3 sequences, 95% of them with a count of one. The ten most abundant clones make up around 0.1% of the sample.

Relative to germline, V is missing 4 bases and J is missing 8 bases, with 13 bases of the junction outside any gene match. Taken from the germline V gene, the CDR1 and CDR2 loops are SGDLS and YYNGEE. The CDR3 numbers 17 residues from cysteine through phenylalanine. Kept here is only the CDR3 DNA, which spans 51 bases and is read in frame from base 1. The rearranged chain carries TRBV9 and TRBJ2-1, with TRBD2 matching 12 junction bases. The sequencing input was CD4+ T cells from PBMCs. The sequence derives from a human donor in good health. The DNA sequence reads TGTGCCAGCAGCCGTAAAGGGCTAGCGGGGGGGTACCATGAGCAGTTCTTC. Its product reads: CASSRKGLAGGYHEQFF. Reference TRBV9 and TRBJ2-1 genes cover what lies past the CDR3, so the full variable domain is DSGVTQTPKHLITATGQRVTLRCSPRSGDLSVYWYQQSLDQGLQFLIQYYNGEERAKGNILERFSAQQFPDLHSELNLSSLELGDSALYFCASSRKGLAGGYHEQFFGPGTRLTVL.